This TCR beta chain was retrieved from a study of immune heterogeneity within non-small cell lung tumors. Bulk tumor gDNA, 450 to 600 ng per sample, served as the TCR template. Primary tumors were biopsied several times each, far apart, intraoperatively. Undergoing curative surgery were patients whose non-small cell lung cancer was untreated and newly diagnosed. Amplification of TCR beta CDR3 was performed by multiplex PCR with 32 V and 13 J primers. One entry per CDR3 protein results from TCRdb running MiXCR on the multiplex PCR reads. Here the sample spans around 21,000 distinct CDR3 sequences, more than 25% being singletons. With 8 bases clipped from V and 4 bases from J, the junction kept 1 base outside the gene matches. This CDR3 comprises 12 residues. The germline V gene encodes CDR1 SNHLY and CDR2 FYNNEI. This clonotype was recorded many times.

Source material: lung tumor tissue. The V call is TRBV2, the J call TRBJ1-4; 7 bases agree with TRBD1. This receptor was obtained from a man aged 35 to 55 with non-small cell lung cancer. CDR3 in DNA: TGTGCCAGCGCAGGGGGTAATGAAAAACTGTTTTTT. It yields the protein CASAGGNEKLFF.